These T cell receptor beta chains were read from a single sample in a study of blood T cell repertoires in COVID-19. Sequencing used immunoSEQ multiplex PCR; TCRdb keeps in-frame clones, though not all of them. The repertoire includes around 23,000 clones, 89% of them detected once, and approximately 19% sits in the top ten. Sequenced: peripheral blood. These receptors were taken from a human donor in a cohort sampled during active COVID-19. Both conserved end residues are part of each CDR3. The D gene is left open where the match is weak. Expanded clones get a size class; other rows say once, few or many, or leave the size out.

D gene,J gene,clone size,V gene,CDR3 DNA,CDR3 protein
NA,TRBJ1-1,once,TRBV1,NA,CTSSQDFWGQGTEAFF
TRBD2,TRBJ2-1,NA,TRBV9,TGTGCCAGCAGCCTACGCGGGGGTGGTAGCGGGATCTACAATGAGCAGTTCTTC,CASSLRGGGSGIYNEQFF
NA,TRBJ2-2,NA,TRBV6-5,TGTGCCAGCACACCGGGGTCAGGAAACACCGGGGAGCTGTTTTTT,CASTPGSGNTGELFF
NA,TRBJ2-7,NA,TRBV6-5,TGTGCCAGCCGCACAGGGCCCTACGAGCAGTACTTC,CASRTGPYEQYF
NA,TRBJ2-3,NA,TRBV18,TGTGCCAGCTCACCACTTAACTTTGGAGATGGTAAAGGAACAGATACGCAGTATTTT,CASSPLNFGDGKGTDTQYF
TRBD1,TRBJ1-1,once,TRBV7-9,TGTGCCAGCAGCTTATTTTCGGGACAGGGGGTTTCTACGACTGAAGCTTTCTTT,CASSLFSGQGVSTTEAFF
TRBD1,TRBJ2-2,NA,TRBV4-3,TGCGCCAGCAGTCTGACAGGGGTATTAACCGGGGAGCTGTTTTTT,CASSLTGVLTGELFF
TRBD1,TRBJ2-2,NA,TRBV5-5,TGTGCCAGCAGCTTACGGAGGACAGGGAACACCGGGGAGCTGTTTTTT,CASSLRRTGNTGELFF
NA,TRBJ1-6,NA,TRBV4-1,TGCGCCAGCAGCCAAACAGAAGGGGGGGCCAATTCACCCCTCCACTTT,CASSQTEGGANSPLHF
TRBD2,TRBJ2-1,once,TRBV28,TGTGCCAGCAGTTTAAACGGCGGGGGGGCGGATGAGCAGTTCTTC,CASSLNGGGADEQFF
NA,TRBJ2-5,NA,TRBV27,TGTGCCAGCAAACCCAACAGGGTCCAAGAGACCCAGTACTTC,CASKPNRVQETQYF
TRBD1,TRBJ1-1,NA,TRBV5-1,TGCGCCAGCAGCTTGGTCTCGAAGGGGGCATCTGAAGCTTTCTTT,CASSLVSKGASEAFF
NA,TRBJ1-2,NA,TRBV6-2/TRBV6-3,TGTGCCAGCAGTTACAGGGACACCTTTGGCTACACCTTC,CASSYRDTFGYTF
NA,TRBJ1-1,NA,TRBV5-6,TGTGCCAGCAGCGCTGGGGGGGGATCGAATGAAGCTTTCTTT,CASSAGGGSNEAFF
NA,TRBJ2-2,NA,TRBV7-2,TGTGCCAGCAGCCCCAGGACTAACACCGGGGAGCTGTTTTTT,CASSPRTNTGELFF
NA,TRBJ2-1,NA,TRBV6-5,TGTGCCAGCAGTCCGGGGTGGAAGGGCCGCGATGAGCAGTTCTTC,CASSPGWKGRDEQFF
NA,TRBJ1-3,NA,TRBV27,TGTGCCAGCAGAGGGACAATTTTGGGAAACACCATATATTTT,CASRGTILGNTIYF
TRBD2,TRBJ2-7,NA,TRBV7-2,TGTGCCAGCAGCTTAACTAGCGGGGGTATAGGAGAGCAGTACTTC,CASSLTSGGIGEQYF